The T cell receptor (beta chain) described here comes from a study of blood T cell repertoires in COVID-19. Study information: Italy, Spain and the United States were the sources of the convalescent and acute COVID-19 samples. T cells, B-cell-depleted T cells, or PBMCs provided the cDNA or gDNA that served as material.

How the authors handled the data: Estimation of nucleated cell counts was performed using reference gene primer amplification. The data were produced by immunoSEQ multiplex PCR, yet TCRdb's version contains in-frame clones alone and is incomplete. That table supplies the V and J calls and clone size; D and trimming were determined from the DNA. In the table there are around 50,000 clones, roughly 85% of which are singletons. Germline V CDR1 and CDR2: KGHSY, FQNENV. This CDR3 is 13 amino acids long. V was clipped by 0 bases and J by 5 bases, with 7 bases between them. The origin of this receptor is a human donor in a cohort sampled during active COVID-19. J is TRBJ1-2 and V is TRBV16, with D hard to call. Sequenced input: peripheral blood. DNA for the CDR3: TGTGCCAGCAGCCAATCGAGTCTTTATGGCTACACCTTC. It encodes CASSQSSLYGYTF.